Reported below is one T cell receptor (beta chain). This entry comes from a study of blood T cell repertoires in COVID-19. Study context: COVID-19 samples from acute and convalescent phases originated in the United States, Italy and Spain. PBMCs, B-cell-depleted T cells, or T cells provided the cDNA or gDNA that made up the material.

While infection was still active, Seattle patients were enrolled and then followed longitudinally. Generated by immunoSEQ multiplex PCR, the TCRdb table keeps only in-frame clones and is missing some. This table holds about 55,000 clones, around 90% found once. The CDR3 totals 16 residues. V gave up 4 bases and J gave up 4 bases; unmatched junction bases: 6. Germline V lookup: CDR1 MNHNS, CDR2 SASEGT. The V and J genes are TRBV6-1 and TRBJ2-3; 12 bases map to TRBD2. The sequenced material came from peripheral blood. The TCR was taken from a middle-aged man with COVID-19, enrolled during active disease. CDR3 in DNA: TGTGCCAGCAGTGCCACTAGCGGGAGGCCCGCAGATACGCAGTATTTT. This codes for CASSATSGRPADTQYF.